The entry that follows covers one TCR beta chain sequence. The CDR3 length is 15 residues. Method: immunoSEQ multiplex PCR; TCRdb's copy keeps in-frame clones and lacks some. The repertoire includes 25,000 to 35,000 clones, roughly 91% of them detected once, and around 12% sits in the top ten. The sample comes from a study of control samples from healthy donors and cancer patients. The clonotype comes from a man over 45 with lung cancer. V is TRBV21-1 and J is TRBJ1-2. TRBV21-1 constitutes a pseudogene. The source material was PBMCs. Written as DNA, the CDR3 is TGTGCCAGCAGCAAAGGGGATATTTGGGTCTATGGCTACACCTTC. Residues: CASSKGDIWVYGYTF.